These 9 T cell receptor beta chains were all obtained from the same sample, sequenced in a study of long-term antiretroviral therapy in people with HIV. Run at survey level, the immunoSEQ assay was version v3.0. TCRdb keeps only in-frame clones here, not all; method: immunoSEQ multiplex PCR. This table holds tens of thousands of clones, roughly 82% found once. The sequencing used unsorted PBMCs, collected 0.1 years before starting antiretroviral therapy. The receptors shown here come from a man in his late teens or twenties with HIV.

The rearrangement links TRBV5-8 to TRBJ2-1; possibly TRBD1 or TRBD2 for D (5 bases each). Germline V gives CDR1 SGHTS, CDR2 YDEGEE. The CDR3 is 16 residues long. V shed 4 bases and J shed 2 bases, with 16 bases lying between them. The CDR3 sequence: CASSAIRDGTYNEQFF. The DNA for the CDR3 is TGTGCCAGCAGCGCTATTCGGGACGGAACCTACAATGAGCAGTTCTTC.

The CDR3 is CASSGGLAGRGEQYF. CDR3 nucleotides: TGTGCCAGCAGTGGAGGACTAGCGGGCCGGGGCGAGCAGTACTTC. This sequence joins TRBV6-5 and TRBJ2-7; 11 nucleotides align to TRBD2. The CDR3 has 15 residues. Unmatched junction bases numbered 9, after V lost 5 bases and J lost 6 bases. The germline CDR1 and CDR2 sequences are MNHEY and SVGAGI.

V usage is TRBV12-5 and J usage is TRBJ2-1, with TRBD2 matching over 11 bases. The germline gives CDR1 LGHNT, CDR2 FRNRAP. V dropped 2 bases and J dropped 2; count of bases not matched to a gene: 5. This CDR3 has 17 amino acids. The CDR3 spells CASGLWGSGRAYNEQFF. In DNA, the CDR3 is TGTGCTAGTGGTTTGTGGGGTAGCGGGAGGGCCTACAATGAGCAGTTCTTC.

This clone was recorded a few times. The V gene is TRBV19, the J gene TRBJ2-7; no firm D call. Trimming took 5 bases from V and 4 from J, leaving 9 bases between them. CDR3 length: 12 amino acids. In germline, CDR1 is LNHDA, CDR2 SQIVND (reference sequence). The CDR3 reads CASSPWGYEQYF. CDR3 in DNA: TGTGCCAGTAGTCCATGGGGTTACGAGCAGTACTTC. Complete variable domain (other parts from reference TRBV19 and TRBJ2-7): DGGITQSPKYLFRKEGQNVTLSCEQNLNHDAMYWYRQDPGQGLRLIYYSQIVNDFQKGDIAEGYSVSREKKESFPLTVTSAQKNPTAFYLCASSPWGYEQYFGPGTRLTVT.

The chain's CDR3 is CASSGTAWGTDTQYF. Written as DNA, the CDR3 is TGTGCCAGCAGTGGGACGGCCTGGGGGACAGATACGCAGTATTTT. The chain joins TRBV6-1 to TRBJ2-3; tentatively, D is TRBD1 or TRBD2 (5 bases each). V shed 4 bases and J shed 3 bases, with 14 bases lying between them. The CDR3 is 15 residues long. Germline lookup yields CDR1 MNHNS and CDR2 SASEGT.

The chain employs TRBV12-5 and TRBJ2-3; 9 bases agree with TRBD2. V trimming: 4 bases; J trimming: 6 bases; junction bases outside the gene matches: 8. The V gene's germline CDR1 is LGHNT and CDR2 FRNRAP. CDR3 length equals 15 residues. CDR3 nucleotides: TGTGCTAGTGGTTCCGCGGGGGGGCCTCGGGATACGCAGTATTTT. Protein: CASGSAGGPRDTQYF.

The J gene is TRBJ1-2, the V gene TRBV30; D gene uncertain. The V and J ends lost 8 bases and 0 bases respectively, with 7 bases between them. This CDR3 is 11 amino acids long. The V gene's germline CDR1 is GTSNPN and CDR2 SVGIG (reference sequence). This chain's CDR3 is CAGPTNYGYTF. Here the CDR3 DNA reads TGTGCCGGCCCTACTAACTATGGCTACACCTTC.

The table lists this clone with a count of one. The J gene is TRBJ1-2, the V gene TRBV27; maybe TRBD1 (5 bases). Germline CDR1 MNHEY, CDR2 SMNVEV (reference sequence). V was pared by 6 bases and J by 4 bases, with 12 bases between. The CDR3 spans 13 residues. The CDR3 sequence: CASSPGRAYGYTF. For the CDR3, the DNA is TGTGCCAGCAGCCCGGGACGTGCCTATGGCTACACCTTC.

CDR3 in DNA: TGCGCCAGCAGCCCCACCGGCGGACCCTACAATGAGCAGTTCTTC. Translation gives CASSPTGGPYNEQFF. The rearrangement uses TRBV5-1 and TRBJ2-1; the D is unclear. Deletions cut 4 bases from V and 2 bases from J, with 13 bases between. This CDR3 spans 15 amino acids. Germline V gene data show CDR1 as SGHRS and CDR2 as YFSETQ.